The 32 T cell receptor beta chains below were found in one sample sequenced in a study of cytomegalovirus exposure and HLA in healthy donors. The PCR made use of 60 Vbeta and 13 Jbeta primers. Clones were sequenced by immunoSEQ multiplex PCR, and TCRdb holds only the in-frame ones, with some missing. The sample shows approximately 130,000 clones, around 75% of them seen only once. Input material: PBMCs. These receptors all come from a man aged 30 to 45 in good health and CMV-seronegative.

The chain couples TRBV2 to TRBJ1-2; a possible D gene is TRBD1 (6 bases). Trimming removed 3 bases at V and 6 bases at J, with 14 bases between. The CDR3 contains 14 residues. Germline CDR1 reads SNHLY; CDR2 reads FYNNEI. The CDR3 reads CASSDRTVVDGYTF. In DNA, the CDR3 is TGTGCCAGCAGTGACCGGACAGTCGTCGATGGCTACACCTTC. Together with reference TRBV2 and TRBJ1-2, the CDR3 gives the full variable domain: EPEVTQTPSHQVTQMGQEVILRCVPISNHLYFYWYRQILGQKVEFLVSFYNNEISEKSEIFDDQFSVERPDGSNFTLKIRSTKLEDSAMYFCASSDRTVVDGYTFGSGTRLTVV.

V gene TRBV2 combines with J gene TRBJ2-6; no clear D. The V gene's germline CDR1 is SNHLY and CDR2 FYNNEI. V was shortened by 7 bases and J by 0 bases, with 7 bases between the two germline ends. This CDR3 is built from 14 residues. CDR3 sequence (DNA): TGTGCCAGCACCAGAAGCTCTGGGGCCAACGTCCTGACTTTC. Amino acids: CASTRSSGANVLTF.

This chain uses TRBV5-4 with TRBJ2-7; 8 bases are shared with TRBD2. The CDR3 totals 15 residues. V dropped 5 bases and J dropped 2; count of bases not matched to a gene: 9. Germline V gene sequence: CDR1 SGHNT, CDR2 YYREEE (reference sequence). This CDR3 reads CASSIISGATYEQYF. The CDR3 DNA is TGTGCCAGCAGTATAATTAGCGGGGCAACCTACGAGCAGTACTTC. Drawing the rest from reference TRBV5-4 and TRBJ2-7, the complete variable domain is ETGVTQSPTHLIKTRGQQVTLRCSSQSGHNTVSWYQQALGQGPQFIFQYYREEENGRGNFPPRFSGLQFPNYSSELNVNALELDDSALYLCASSIISGATYEQYFGPGTRLTVT.

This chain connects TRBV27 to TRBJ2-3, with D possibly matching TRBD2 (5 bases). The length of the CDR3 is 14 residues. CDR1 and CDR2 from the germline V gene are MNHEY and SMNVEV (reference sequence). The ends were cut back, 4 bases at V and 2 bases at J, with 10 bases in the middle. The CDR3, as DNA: TGTGCCAGCAGTTCCCGACTATCCACAGATACGCAGTATTTT. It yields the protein CASSSRLSTDTQYF.

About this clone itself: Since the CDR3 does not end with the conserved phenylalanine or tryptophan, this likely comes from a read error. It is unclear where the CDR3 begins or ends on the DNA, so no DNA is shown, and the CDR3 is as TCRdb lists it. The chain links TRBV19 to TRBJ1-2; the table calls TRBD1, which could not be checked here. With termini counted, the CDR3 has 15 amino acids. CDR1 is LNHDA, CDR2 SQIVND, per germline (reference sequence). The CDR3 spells CASSIGHLGNYGYTV.

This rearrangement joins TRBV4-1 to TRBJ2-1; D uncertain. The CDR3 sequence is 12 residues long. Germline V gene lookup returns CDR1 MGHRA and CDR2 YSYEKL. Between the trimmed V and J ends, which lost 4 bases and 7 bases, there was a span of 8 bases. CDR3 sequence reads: CASSRRGNEQFF. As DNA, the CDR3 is TGCGCCAGCAGCCGACGCGGTAATGAGCAGTTCTTC.

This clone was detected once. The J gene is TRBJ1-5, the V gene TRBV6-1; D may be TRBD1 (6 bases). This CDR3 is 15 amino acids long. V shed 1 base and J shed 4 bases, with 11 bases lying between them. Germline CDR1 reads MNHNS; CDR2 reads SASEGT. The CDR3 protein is CASSEVGTSNQPQHF. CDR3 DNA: TGTGCCAGCAGTGAAGTGGGGACAAGTAATCAGCCCCAGCATTTT.

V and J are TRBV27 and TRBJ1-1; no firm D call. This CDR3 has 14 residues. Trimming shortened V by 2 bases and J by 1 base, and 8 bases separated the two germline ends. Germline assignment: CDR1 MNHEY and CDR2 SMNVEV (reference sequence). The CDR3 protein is CASSLTGWNTEAFF. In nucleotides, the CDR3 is TGTGCCAGCAGTTTAACCGGGTGGAACACTGAAGCTTTCTTT.

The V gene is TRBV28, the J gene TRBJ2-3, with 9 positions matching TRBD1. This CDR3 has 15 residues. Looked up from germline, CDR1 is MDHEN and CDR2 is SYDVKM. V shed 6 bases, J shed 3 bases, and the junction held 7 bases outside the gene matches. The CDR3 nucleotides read TGTGCCAGCAGCCTAACCGGGACAGGGACAGATACGCAGTATTTT. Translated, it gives CASSLTGTGTDTQYF. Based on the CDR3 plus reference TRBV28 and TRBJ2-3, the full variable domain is DVKVTQSSRYLVKRTGEKVFLECVQDMDHENMFWYRQDPGLGLRLIYFSYDVKMKEKGDIPEGYSVSREKKERFSLILESASTNQTSMYLCASSLTGTGTDTQYFGPGTRLTVL.

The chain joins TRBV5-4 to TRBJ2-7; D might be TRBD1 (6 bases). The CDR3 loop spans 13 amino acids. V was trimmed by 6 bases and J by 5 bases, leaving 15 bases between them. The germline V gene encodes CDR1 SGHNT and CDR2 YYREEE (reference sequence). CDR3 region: CASTRARGDEQYV. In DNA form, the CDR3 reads TGTGCCAGCACCCGCGCCAGGGGTGACGAGCAGTACGTC.

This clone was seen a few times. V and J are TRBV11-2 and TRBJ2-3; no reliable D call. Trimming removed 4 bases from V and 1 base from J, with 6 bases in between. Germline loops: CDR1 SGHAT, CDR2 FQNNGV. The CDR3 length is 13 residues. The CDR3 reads CASSSQGTDTQYF. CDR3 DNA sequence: TGTGCCAGCAGCTCTCAGGGCACAGATACGCAGTATTTT.

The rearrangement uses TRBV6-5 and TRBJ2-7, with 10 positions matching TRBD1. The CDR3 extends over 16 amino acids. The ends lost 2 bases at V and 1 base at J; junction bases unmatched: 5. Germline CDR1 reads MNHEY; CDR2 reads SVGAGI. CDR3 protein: CASSYLGDRGSYEQYF. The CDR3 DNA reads TGTGCCAGCAGTTACCTGGGGGACAGGGGTTCCTACGAGCAGTACTTC.

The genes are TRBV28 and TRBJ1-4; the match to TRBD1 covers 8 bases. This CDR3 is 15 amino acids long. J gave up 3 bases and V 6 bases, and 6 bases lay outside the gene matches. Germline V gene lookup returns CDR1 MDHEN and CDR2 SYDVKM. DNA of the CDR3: TGTGCCAGCAGCGGACAGGGTGGTGCTAATGAAAAACTGTTTTTT. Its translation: CASSGQGGANEKLFF.

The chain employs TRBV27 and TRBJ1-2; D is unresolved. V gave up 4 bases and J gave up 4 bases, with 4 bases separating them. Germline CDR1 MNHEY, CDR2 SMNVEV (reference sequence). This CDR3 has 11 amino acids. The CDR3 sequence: CASSSGYGYTF. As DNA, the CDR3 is TGTGCCAGCAGTTCCGGCTATGGCTACACCTTC.

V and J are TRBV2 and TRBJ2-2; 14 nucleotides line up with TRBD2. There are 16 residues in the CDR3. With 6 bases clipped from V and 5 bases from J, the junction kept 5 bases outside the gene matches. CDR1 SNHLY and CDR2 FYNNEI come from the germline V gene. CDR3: CASSGLAGGNTGELFF. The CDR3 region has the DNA TGTGCCAGCAGCGGACTAGCGGGAGGCAATACCGGGGAGCTGTTTTTT.

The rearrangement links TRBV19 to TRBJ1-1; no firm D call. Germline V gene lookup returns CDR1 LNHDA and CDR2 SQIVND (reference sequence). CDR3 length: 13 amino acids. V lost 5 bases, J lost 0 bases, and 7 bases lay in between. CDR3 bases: TGTGCCAGTAGTTCTAAAATGAACACTGAAGCTTTCTTT. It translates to CASSSKMNTEAFF.

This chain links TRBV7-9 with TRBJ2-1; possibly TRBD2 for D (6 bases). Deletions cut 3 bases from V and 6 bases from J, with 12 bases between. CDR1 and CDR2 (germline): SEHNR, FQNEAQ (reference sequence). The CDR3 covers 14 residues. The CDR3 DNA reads TGTGCCAGCAGCTTGAGTAGCGGAATCAATGAGCAGTTCTTC. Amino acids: CASSLSSGINEQFF.

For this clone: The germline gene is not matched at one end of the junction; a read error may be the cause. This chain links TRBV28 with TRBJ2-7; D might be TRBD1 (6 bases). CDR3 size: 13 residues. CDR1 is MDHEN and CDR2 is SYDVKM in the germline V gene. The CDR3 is CASSKQGSHEQYF. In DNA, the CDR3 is TGTGCCAGCAGCAAACAGGGCTCCCACGAGCAGTACTTC. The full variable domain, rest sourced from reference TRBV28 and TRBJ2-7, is DVKVTQSSRYLVKRTGEKVFLECVQDMDHENMFWYRQDPGLGLRLIYFSYDVKMKEKGDIPEGYSVSREKKERFSLILESASTNQTSMYLCASSKQGSHEQYFGPGTRLTVT.

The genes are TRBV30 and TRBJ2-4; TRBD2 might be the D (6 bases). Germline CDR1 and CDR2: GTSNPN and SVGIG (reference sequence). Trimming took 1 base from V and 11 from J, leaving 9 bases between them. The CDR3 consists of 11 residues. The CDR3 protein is CAWSGDSFQYF. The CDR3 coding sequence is TGTGCCTGGAGTGGGGACTCGTTTCAGTACTTC.

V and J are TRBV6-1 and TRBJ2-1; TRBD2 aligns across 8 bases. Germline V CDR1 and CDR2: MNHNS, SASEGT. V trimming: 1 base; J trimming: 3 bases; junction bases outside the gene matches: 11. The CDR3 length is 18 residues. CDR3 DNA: TGTGCCAGCAGTGAAGGGGGTTTCTCTCGGGGGGGCTACAATGAGCAGTTCTTC. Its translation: CASSEGGFSRGGYNEQFF.

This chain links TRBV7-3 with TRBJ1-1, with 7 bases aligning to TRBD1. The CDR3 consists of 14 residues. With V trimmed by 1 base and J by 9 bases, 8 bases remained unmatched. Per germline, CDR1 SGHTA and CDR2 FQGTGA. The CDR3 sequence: CASSLNAATGKAFF. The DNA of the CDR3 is TGTGCCAGCAGCTTAAACGCGGCGACAGGGAAAGCTTTCTTT.

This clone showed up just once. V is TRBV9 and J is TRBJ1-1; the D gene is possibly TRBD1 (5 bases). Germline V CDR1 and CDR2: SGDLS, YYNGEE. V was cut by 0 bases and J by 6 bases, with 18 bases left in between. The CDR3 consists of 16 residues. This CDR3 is CASSVVYSGVDAEAFF. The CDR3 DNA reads TGTGCCAGCAGCGTAGTTTATTCGGGGGTGGACGCTGAAGCTTTCTTT.

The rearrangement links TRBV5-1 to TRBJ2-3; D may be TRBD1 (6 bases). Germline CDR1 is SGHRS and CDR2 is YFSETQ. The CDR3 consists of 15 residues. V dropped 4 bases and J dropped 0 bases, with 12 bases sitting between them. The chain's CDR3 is CASSRDTQSTDTQYF. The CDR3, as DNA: TGCGCCAGCAGCCGGGACACCCAGAGCACAGATACGCAGTATTTT.

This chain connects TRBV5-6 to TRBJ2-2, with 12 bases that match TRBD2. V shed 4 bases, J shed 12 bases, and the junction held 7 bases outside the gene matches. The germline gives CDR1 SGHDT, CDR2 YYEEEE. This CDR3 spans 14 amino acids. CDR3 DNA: TGTGCCAGCAGCCTGGATCTAGCGGGGGGGCAGCTGTTTTTT. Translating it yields CASSLDLAGGQLFF.

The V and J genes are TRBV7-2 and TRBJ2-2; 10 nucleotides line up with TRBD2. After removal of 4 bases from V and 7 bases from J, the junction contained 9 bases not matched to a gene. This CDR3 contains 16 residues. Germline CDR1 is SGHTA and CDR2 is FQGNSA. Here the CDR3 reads CASSWMASGSFGELFF. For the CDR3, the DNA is TGTGCCAGCAGCTGGATGGCTAGCGGGAGTTTCGGGGAGCTGTTTTTT.

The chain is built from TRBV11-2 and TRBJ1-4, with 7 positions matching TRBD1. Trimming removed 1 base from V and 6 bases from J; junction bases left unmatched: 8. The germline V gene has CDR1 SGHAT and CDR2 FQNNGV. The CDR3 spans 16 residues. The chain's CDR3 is CASSLALRGRDEKLFF. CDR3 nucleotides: TGTGCCAGCAGCTTAGCCCTGAGGGGGCGGGATGAAAAACTGTTTTTT.

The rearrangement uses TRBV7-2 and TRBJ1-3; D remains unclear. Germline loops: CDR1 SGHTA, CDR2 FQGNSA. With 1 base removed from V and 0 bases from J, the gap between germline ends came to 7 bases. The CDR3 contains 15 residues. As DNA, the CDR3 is TGTGCCAGCAGCTTAGGGGCGAGCTCTGGAAACACCATATATTTT. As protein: CASSLGASSGNTIYF.

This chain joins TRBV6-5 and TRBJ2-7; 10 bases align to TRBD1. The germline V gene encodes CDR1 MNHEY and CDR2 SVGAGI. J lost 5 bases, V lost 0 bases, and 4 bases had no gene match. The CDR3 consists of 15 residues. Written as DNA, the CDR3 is TGTGCCAGCAGTTACTCAGGGACAGGGGTCGACGAGCAGTACTTC. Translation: CASSYSGTGVDEQYF.

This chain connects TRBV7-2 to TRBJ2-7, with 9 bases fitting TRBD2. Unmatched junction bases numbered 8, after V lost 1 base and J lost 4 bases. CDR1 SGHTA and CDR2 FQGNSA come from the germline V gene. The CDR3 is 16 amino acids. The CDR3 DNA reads TGTGCCAGCAGCTTAGATGGCGGGGGGGCCCTTTACGAGCAGTACTTC. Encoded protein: CASSLDGGGALYEQYF.

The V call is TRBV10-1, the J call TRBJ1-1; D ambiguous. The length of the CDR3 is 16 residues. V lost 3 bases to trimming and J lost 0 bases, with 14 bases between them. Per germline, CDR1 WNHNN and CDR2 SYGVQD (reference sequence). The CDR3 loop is CASSEDRPRMNTEAFF. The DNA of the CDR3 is TGCGCCAGCAGTGAAGACCGGCCCAGGATGAACACTGAAGCTTTCTTT.

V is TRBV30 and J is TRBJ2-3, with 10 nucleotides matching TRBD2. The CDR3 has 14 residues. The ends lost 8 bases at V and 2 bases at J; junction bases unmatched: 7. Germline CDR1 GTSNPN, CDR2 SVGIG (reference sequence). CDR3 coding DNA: TGTGCCGGCACCGGACTAGCGGCCACAGATACGCAGTATTTT. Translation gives CAGTGLAATDTQYF.

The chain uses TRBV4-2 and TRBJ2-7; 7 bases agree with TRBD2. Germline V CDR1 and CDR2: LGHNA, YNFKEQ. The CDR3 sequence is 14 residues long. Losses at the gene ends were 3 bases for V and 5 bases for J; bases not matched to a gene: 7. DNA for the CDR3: TGTGCCAGCAGCCATCTAAGCGGGGATAACGAGCAGTACTTC. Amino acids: CASSHLSGDNEQYF.